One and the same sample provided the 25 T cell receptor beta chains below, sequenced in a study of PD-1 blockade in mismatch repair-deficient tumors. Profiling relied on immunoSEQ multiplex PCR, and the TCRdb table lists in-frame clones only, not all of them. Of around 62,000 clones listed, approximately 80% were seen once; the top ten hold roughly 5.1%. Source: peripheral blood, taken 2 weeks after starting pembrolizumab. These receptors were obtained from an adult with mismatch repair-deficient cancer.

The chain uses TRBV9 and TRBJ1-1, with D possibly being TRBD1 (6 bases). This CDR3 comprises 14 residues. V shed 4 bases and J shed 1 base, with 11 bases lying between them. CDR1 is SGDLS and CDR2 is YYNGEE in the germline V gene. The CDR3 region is CASSLGQTNTEAFF. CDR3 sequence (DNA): TGTGCCAGCAGCCTCGGACAGACGAACACTGAAGCTTTCTTT.

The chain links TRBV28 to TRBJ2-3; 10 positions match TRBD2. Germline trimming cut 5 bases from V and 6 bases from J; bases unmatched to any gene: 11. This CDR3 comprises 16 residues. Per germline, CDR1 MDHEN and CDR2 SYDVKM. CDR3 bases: TGTGCCAGCAGTGCCCCTAGCGGGAGTTTTGGGGATACGCAGTATTTT. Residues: CASSAPSGSFGDTQYF.

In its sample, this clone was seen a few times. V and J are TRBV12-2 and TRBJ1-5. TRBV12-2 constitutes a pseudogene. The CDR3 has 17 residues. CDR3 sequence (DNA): TGTGCAAGTCGCTTAGCGAGGGAGCAGGACGGGAATCAGCCCCAGCATTTT. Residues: CASRLAREQDGNQPQHF.

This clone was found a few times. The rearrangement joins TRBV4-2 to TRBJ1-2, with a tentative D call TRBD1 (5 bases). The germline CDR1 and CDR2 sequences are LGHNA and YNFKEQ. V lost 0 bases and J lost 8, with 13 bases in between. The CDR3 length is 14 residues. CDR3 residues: CASSQEAGLTGYTF. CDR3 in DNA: TGTGCCAGCAGCCAAGAGGCAGGGTTAACCGGCTACACCTTC.

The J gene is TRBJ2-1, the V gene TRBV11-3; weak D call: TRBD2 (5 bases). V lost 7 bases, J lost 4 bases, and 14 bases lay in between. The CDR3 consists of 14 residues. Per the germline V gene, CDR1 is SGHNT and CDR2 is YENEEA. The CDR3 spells CASTFSDLYNEQFF. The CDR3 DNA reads TGTGCCAGCACATTCTCGGACTTGTACAATGAGCAGTTCTTC.

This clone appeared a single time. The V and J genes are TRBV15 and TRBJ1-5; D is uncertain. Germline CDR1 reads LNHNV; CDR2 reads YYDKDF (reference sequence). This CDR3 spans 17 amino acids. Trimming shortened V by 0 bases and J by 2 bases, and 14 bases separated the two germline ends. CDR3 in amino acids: CATSRDRSGPRNQPQHF. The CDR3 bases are TGTGCCACCAGCAGAGATCGGTCAGGTCCACGCAATCAGCCCCAGCATTTT. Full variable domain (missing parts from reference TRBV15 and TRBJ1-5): DAMVIQNPRYQVTQFGKPVTLSCSQTLNHNVMYWYQQKSSQAPKLLFHYYDKDFNNEADTPDNFQSRRPNTSFCFLDIRSPGLGDTAMYLCATSRDRSGPRNQPQHFGDGTRLSIL.

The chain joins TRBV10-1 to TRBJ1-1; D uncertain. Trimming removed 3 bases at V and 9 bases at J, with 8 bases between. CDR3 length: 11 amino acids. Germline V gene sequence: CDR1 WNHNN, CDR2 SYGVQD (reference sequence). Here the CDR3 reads CASSDGSKAFF. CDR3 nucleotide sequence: TGCGCCAGCAGTGACGGGTCTAAAGCTTTCTTT.

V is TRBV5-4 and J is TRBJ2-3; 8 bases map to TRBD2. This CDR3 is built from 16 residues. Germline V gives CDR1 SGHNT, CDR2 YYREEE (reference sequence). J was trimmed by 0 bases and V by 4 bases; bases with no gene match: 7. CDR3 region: CASSPGLGFSTDTQYF. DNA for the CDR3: TGTGCCAGCAGCCCGGGACTAGGCTTCAGCACAGATACGCAGTATTTT.

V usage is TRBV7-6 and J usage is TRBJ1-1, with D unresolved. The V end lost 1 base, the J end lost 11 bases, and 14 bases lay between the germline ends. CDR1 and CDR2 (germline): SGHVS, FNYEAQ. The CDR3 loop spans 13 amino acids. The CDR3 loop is CASSLDRKHLAFF. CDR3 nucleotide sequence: TGTGCCAGCAGCTTAGACAGAAAACACTTGGCTTTCTTT.

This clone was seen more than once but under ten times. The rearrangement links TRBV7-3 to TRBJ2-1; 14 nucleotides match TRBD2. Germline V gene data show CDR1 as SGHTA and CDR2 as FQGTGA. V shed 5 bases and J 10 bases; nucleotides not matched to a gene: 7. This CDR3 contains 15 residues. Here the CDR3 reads CASSAGLAGDREQFF. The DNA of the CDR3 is TGTGCCAGCAGCGCGGGACTAGCGGGAGATAGAGAGCAGTTCTTC.

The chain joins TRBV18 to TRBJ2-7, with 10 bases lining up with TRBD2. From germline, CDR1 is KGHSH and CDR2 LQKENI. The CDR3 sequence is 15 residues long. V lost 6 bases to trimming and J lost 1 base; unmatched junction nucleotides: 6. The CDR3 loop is CASSPGTSASYEQYF. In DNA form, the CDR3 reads TGTGCCAGCTCTCCCGGGACTAGCGCATCCTACGAGCAGTACTTC.

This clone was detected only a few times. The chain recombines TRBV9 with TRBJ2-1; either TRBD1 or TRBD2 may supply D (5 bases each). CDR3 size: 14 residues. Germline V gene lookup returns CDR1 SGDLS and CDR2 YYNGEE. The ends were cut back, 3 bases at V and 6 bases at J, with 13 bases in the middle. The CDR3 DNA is TGTGCCAGCAGCGGACGGGACCGAATCAATGAGCAGTTCTTC. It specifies CASSGRDRINEQFF.

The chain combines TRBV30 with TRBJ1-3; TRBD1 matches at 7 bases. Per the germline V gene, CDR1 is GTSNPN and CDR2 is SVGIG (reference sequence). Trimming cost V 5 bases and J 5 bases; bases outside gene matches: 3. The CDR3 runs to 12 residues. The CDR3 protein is CAWGQDRNTIYF. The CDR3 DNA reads TGTGCCTGGGGACAGGATAGAAACACCATATATTTT.

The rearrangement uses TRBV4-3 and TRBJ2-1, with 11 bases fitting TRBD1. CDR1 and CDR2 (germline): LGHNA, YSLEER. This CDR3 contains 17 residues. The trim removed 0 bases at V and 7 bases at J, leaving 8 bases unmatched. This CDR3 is CASSQDRGTGGRNEQFF. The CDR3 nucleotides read TGCGCCAGCAGCCAAGATCGCGGGACAGGGGGTAGAAATGAGCAGTTCTTC.

CDR3 residues: CASIPSGRTDTQYF. The CDR3 DNA reads as TGTGCCAGCATCCCTAGCGGGAGAACAGATACGCAGTATTTT. The chain joins TRBV6-1 to TRBJ2-3; TRBD2 aligns across 10 bases. CDR1 and CDR2 (germline): MNHNS, SASEGT. This CDR3 spans 14 amino acids. Losses at the gene ends were 7 bases for V and 3 bases for J; bases not matched to a gene: 4.

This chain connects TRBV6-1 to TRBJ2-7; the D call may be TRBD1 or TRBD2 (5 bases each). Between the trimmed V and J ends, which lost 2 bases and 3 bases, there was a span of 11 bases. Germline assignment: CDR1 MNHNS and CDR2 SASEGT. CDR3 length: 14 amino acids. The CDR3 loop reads CASSESRDRYEQYF. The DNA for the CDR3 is TGTGCCAGCAGTGAATCCAGGGACCGCTACGAGCAGTACTTC.

The CDR3 here is CASSPAGGRLGTEAFF. In DNA, the CDR3 is TGTGCCAGCAGTCCTGCAGGGGGCCGTTTAGGGACTGAAGCTTTCTTT. V gene TRBV25-1 combines with J gene TRBJ1-1, with 8 bases lining up with TRBD1. Losses at the gene ends were 5 bases for V and 5 bases for J; bases not matched to a gene: 13. Looked up from germline, CDR1 is MGHDK and CDR2 is SYGVNS. The CDR3 is made up of 16 amino acids.

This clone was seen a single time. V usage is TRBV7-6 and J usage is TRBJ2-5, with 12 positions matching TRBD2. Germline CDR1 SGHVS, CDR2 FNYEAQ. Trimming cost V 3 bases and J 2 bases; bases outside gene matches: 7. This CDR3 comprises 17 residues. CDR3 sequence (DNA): TGTGCCAGCAGCTTCAGACTAGCGGGAGCGGGGCAAGAGACCCAGTACTTC. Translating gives CASSFRLAGAGQETQYF.

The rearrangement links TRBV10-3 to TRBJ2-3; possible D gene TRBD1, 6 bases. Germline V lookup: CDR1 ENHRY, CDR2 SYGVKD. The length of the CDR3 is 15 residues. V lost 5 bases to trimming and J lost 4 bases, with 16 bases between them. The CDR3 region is CAISTGRGMADTQYF. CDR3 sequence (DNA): TGTGCCATCAGTACAGGGCGAGGTATGGCAGATACGCAGTATTTT.

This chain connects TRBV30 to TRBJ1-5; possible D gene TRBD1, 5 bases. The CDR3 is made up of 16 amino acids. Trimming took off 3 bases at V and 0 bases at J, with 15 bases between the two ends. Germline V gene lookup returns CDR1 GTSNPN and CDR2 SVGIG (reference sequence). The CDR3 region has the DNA TGTGCCTGGAGAGATAGTAGGGGCAATAGCAATCAGCCCCAGCATTTT. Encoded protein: CAWRDSRGNSNQPQHF.

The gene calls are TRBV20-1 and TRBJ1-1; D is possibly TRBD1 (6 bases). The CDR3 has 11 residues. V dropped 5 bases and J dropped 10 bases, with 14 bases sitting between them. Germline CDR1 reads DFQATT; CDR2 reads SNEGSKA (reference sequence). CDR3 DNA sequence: TGCAGTGCTTACAGGGCCCTGGGAGCTTTCTTT. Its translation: CSAYRALGAFF.

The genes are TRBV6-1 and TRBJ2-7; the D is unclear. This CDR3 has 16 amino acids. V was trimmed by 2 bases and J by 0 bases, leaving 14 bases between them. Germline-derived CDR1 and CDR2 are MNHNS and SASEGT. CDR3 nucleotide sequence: TGTGCCAGCAGTGAACAGAGCCTGGGAACCTCCTACGAGCAGTACTTC. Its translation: CASSEQSLGTSYEQYF.

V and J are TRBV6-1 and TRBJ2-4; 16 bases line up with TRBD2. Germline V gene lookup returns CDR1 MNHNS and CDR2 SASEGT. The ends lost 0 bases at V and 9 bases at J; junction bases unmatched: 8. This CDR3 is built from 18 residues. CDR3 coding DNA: TGTGCCAGCAGTGAAGCGGGGACTAGCGGGAGGGCCCTCGGCATTCAGTACTTC. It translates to CASSEAGTSGRALGIQYF.

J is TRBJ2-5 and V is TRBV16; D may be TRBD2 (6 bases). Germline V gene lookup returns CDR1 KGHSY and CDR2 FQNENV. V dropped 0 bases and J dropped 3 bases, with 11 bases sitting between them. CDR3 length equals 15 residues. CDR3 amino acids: CASSQSGTGEETQYF. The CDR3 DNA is TGTGCCAGCAGCCAATCGGGGACGGGAGAAGAGACCCAGTACTTC.

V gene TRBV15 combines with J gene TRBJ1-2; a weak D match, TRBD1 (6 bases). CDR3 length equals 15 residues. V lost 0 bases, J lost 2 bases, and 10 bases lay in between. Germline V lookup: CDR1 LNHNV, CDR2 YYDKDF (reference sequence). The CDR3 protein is CATSRDLGQNYGYTF. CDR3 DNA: TGTGCCACCAGCAGAGATTTAGGACAGAACTATGGCTACACCTTC.